These 26 T cell receptor beta chains originate from one sample sequenced in a study of cytomegalovirus exposure and HLA in healthy donors. The PCR ran on 60 Vbeta and 13 Jbeta primers. TCRdb keeps only in-frame clones here, not all; method: immunoSEQ multiplex PCR. The table shows about 170,000 clones, with more than 70% occurring only once. Material for sequencing was PBMCs. Receptor source: a male donor in good health and CMV-seronegative.

The chain links TRBV7-8 to TRBJ2-5; TRBD1 matches 8 bases. The end of the DNA is better explained by TRBJ2-7, so the J call may be wrong. The CDR3 sequence is 16 residues long. CDR1 and CDR2 (germline): SGHVS, FQNEAQ. The CDR3 nucleotides read TGTGCCAGCAGCTTAGAAATCGTGGACAGGGCCTACGAGCAGTACTTC. This codes for CASSLEIVDRAYEQYF.

This clone occurred a few times. The chain uses TRBV21-1 and TRBJ2-1; the table's D call, TRBD1, was not checked against the DNA. TRBV21-1 is a listed pseudogene. CDR3 length: 15 amino acids. Here the CDR3 reads CASSKEGTGSNEQFF. For the CDR3, the DNA is TGTGCCAGCAGCAAAGAAGGGACAGGGAGCAATGAGCAGTTCTTC.

V gene TRBV19 combines with J gene TRBJ1-1; weak D call: TRBD1 (5 bases). This CDR3 region has 11 residues. Trimming took 8 bases from V and 10 from J, leaving 14 bases between them. Per germline, CDR1 LNHDA and CDR2 SQIVND (reference sequence). This CDR3 is CASWGGDGAFF. As DNA, the CDR3 is TGTGCCAGTTGGGGGGGGGATGGAGCTTTCTTT.

CDR3 DNA sequence: TGTGCCAGCAGCCAAGATCGGGCGTCTGGGGACAGGGTCTATGGCTACACCTTC. It codes for CASSQDRASGDRVYGYTF. This chain uses TRBV14 with TRBJ1-2; TRBD1 agrees at 9 bases. The germline V gene has CDR1 SGHDN and CDR2 FVKESK. The junction had 12 bases not matched to a gene; V was cut back by 0 bases and J by 4 bases. The CDR3 contains 18 residues.

The chain joins TRBV7-2 to TRBJ2-1; 14 nucleotides align to TRBD2. CDR3 length: 15 amino acids. The V gene end was trimmed by 5 bases and the J gene end by 9 bases; junction bases not matched to a gene: 6. Germline assignment: CDR1 SGHTA and CDR2 FQGNSA. CDR3 DNA: TGTGCCAGCAGCGACCAGGGACTAGCGGGAGTTGAGCAGTTCTTC. Encoded protein: CASSDQGLAGVEQFF.

The J gene is TRBJ2-1, the V gene TRBV5-1, with D tentatively TRBD1 (6 bases). Trimming pared 1 base from V and 3 bases from J, leaving 8 bases between. Germline V gene sequence: CDR1 SGHRS, CDR2 YFSETQ. The CDR3 totals 14 residues. The CDR3 is CASSLQGNYNEQFF. CDR3 nucleotides: TGCGCCAGCAGCTTGCAGGGGAACTACAATGAGCAGTTCTTC.

The chain carries TRBV7-6 and TRBJ2-1, with D maybe TRBD1 (6 bases). Per germline, CDR1 SGHVS and CDR2 FNYEAQ. The CDR3 consists of 16 residues. The germline V and J ends were trimmed by 0 bases and 6 bases, with 15 bases remaining between them. CDR3 amino acids: CASSLAPAGARNEQFF. DNA of the CDR3: TGTGCCAGCAGCTTAGCTCCCGCAGGGGCCCGCAATGAGCAGTTCTTC.

There are a few counts of this clone. This chain links TRBV6-1 with TRBJ1-3; D unresolved. Germline CDR1 and CDR2: MNHNS and SASEGT. Trimming removed 7 bases at V and 0 bases at J, with 13 bases between. CDR3 length: 15 amino acids. CDR3 in amino acids: CASTNAGLSGNTIYF. As DNA, the CDR3 is TGTGCCAGCACTAACGCCGGTCTCTCTGGAAACACCATATATTTT.

This clone was seen a handful of times. The chain has TRBV4-2 and TRBJ2-3, with 8 bases aligning to TRBD2. Germline loops: CDR1 LGHNA, CDR2 YNFKEQ. The CDR3 has 16 amino acids. V was pared by 0 bases and J by 4 bases, with 6 bases of the junction left unmatched. The DNA of the CDR3 is TGTGCCAGCAGCCAAGATAGGAGCGGGAGCCCAGATACGCAGTATTTT. Amino acids: CASSQDRSGSPDTQYF.

The gene calls are TRBV28 and TRBJ1-2, with D tentatively TRBD1 (5 bases). Trimming took 10 bases from V and 7 from J, leaving 13 bases between them. CDR3 size: 11 residues. Germline V gives CDR1 MDHEN, CDR2 SYDVKM. Here the CDR3 DNA reads TGTGCCACCCAGGCAGGGCTTGGCTACACCTTC. Its protein product is CATQAGLGYTF.

The chain employs TRBV4-2 and TRBJ1-3; perhaps TRBD1 as D (6 bases). The V gene's germline CDR1 is LGHNA and CDR2 YNFKEQ. The V end lost 0 bases, the J end lost 2 bases, and 17 bases lay between the germline ends. This CDR3 region has 18 residues. The CDR3 loop is CASSQEWRKGDPGNTIYF. For the CDR3, the DNA is TGTGCCAGCAGCCAAGAATGGAGGAAGGGGGATCCTGGAAACACCATATATTTT.

The chain links TRBV21-1 to TRBJ1-1; the table's D call of TRBD1 was not tested on the DNA. TRBV21-1 is classified as a pseudogene. This CDR3 has 11 amino acids. CDR3 coding DNA: TGTGCCAGCAGCAAAAGGGGTGAAGCTTTCTTT. It is translated as CASSKRGEAFF.

The V gene is TRBV7-7, the J gene TRBJ1-2, with 7 bases fitting TRBD1. CDR3 length equals 19 residues. Trimming took 5 bases from V and 2 from J; bases not matched to a gene: 20. Germline CDR1 reads SSHAT; CDR2 reads FNYEAQ (reference sequence). As DNA, the CDR3 is TGTGCCAGCAGCCTTATACCCGGGACAGCACATCATCCGAACTATGGCTACACCTTC. Residues: CASSLIPGTAHHPNYGYTF.

The rearrangement joins TRBV14 to TRBJ1-2; 8 bases align to TRBD1. V lost 1 base to trimming and J lost 4 bases; unmatched junction nucleotides: 5. Germline V gene lookup returns CDR1 SGHDN and CDR2 FVKESK. The CDR3 length is 15 residues. The CDR3 loop reads CASSQGGTGPYGYTF. CDR3 nucleotide sequence: TGTGCCAGCAGCCAAGGTGGGACAGGACCCTATGGCTACACCTTC. Filled out from reference TRBV14 and TRBJ1-2, the complete variable domain reads EAGVTQFPSHSVIEKGQTVTLRCDPISGHDNLYWYRRVMGKEIKFLLHFVKESKQDESGMPNNRFLAERTGGTYSTLKVQPAELEDSGVYFCASSQGGTGPYGYTFGSGTRLTVV.

This chain connects TRBV2 to TRBJ1-2; perhaps TRBD1 as D (5 bases). Germline V CDR1 and CDR2: SNHLY, FYNNEI. This CDR3 has 14 amino acids. V gave up 6 bases and J gave up 0 bases, with 11 bases separating them. The CDR3 loop is CASRTDIPNYGYTF. CDR3 sequence (DNA): TGTGCCAGCAGAACGGACATCCCTAACTATGGCTACACCTTC.

The chain joins TRBV6-5 to TRBJ2-5; D is ambiguous. The CDR3 extends over 11 amino acids. The germline V and J ends were trimmed by 6 bases and 0 bases, with 2 bases remaining between them. Germline CDR1 is MNHEY and CDR2 is SVGAGI. The CDR3 region has the DNA TGTGCCAGCAGCGACCAAGAGACCCAGTACTTC. Protein product: CASSDQETQYF.

The V and J genes are TRBV27 and TRBJ2-2, with 9 bases fitting TRBD1. The V gene end was trimmed by 3 bases and the J gene end by 0 bases; junction bases not matched to a gene: 2. Germline V gene data show CDR1 as MNHEY and CDR2 as SMNVEV (reference sequence). The CDR3 contains 16 residues. The CDR3 loop reads CASSFDRGANTGELFF. The CDR3 DNA reads as TGTGCCAGCAGTTTTGACAGGGGGGCGAACACCGGGGAGCTGTTTTTT.

DNA for the CDR3: TGTGCCAGCAGTGAACGGGACAGGGACGGCTACACCTTC. Amino acids: CASSERDRDGYTF. V usage is TRBV6-1 and J usage is TRBJ1-2, with 9 bases lining up with TRBD1. Germline trimming cut 2 bases from V and 8 bases from J; bases unmatched to any gene: 3. CDR1 is MNHNS and CDR2 is SASEGT in the germline V gene. The CDR3 consists of 13 residues.

V is TRBV27 and J is TRBJ1-1; D not certain. Looked up from germline, CDR1 is MNHEY and CDR2 is SMNVEV (reference sequence). The CDR3 covers 11 residues. V was trimmed by 7 bases and J by 2 bases, leaving 5 bases between them. The CDR3 DNA reads TGTGCCAGCACCAAAAACACTGAAGCTTTCTTT. Encoded protein: CASTKNTEAFF.

This clone has a single count. The chain is built from TRBV6-1 and TRBJ2-1, with TRBD2 matching over 12 bases. The CDR3 contains 14 residues. In germline, CDR1 is MNHNS, CDR2 SASEGT. Germline trimming cut 7 bases from V and 7 bases from J; bases unmatched to any gene: 5. CDR3 loop: CASTTLAGGNEQFF. DNA of the CDR3: TGTGCCAGCACTACCCTAGCGGGAGGGAATGAGCAGTTCTTC.

There are a few counts of this clone. This chain connects TRBV27 to TRBJ1-2; D perhaps matches TRBD1 (5 bases). Trimming stripped 3 bases from V and 8 bases from J, with 19 bases between. The CDR3 is 15 residues long. Germline lookup yields CDR1 MNHEY and CDR2 SMNVEV (reference sequence). CDR3 protein: CASSFSTGLGGGYTF. The CDR3 DNA is TGTGCCAGCAGTTTTTCAACGGGTCTCGGGGGGGGCTACACCTTC.

A single count supports this clone. V and J are TRBV2 and TRBJ2-2; D possibly corresponds to TRBD2 (6 bases). This CDR3 spans 17 amino acids. V was clipped by 6 bases and J by 1 base, with 18 bases between them. In germline, CDR1 is SNHLY, CDR2 FYNNEI. CDR3 sequence: CASRQVPRGENTGELFF. The CDR3 nucleotides read TGTGCCAGCAGACAAGTTCCTCGCGGGGAGAACACCGGGGAGCTGTTTTTT.

V gene TRBV5-1 combines with J gene TRBJ2-3; D possibly corresponds to TRBD2 (6 bases). The ends were cut back, 3 bases at V and 1 base at J, with 15 bases in the middle. The CDR3 spans 16 residues. Germline V gene lookup returns CDR1 SGHRS and CDR2 YFSETQ. This CDR3 reads CASSSSSAGGTDTQYF. CDR3 DNA sequence: TGCGCCAGCAGCTCCTCTAGCGCTGGGGGCACAGATACGCAGTATTTT.

This chain uses TRBV10-3 with TRBJ2-7; 13 bases map to TRBD2. From germline, CDR1 is ENHRY and CDR2 SYGVKD. J lost 0 bases, V lost 5 bases, and 7 bases had no gene match. This CDR3 is 17 amino acids long. The CDR3 nucleotides read TGTGCCATCAGTTCCGGGACTAGCGGGATCAACTCCTACGAGCAGTACTTC. This translates into CAISSGTSGINSYEQYF.

The chain joins TRBV9 to TRBJ2-5, with unresolved D. The CDR3 runs to 15 residues. Germline CDR1 SGDLS, CDR2 YYNGEE. The V end lost 0 bases, the J end lost 6 bases, and 15 bases lay between the germline ends. CDR3 protein: CASSVGAAEQKTQYF. CDR3 nucleotide sequence: TGTGCCAGCAGCGTAGGTGCGGCAGAGCAAAAGACCCAGTACTTC.

This clone was picked up one time. V is TRBV6-5 and J is TRBJ1-4, with 7 positions matching TRBD1. V lost 6 bases, J lost 13 bases, and 11 bases stayed unmatched. Germline V CDR1 and CDR2: MNHEY, SVGAGI. The CDR3 length is 13 residues. CDR3 DNA sequence: TGTGCCAGCAGCAATCAGAAAGGGGGCGGACTGTTTTTT. It codes for CASSNQKGGGLFF.